The entry that follows covers one T cell receptor beta chain sequence. There is no known antigen for this receptor. Per-base quality was not reported, and no clone a single base away is much larger than it. TCR beta libraries were generated from genomic DNA with the immunoSEQ kit, following the manufacturer's recommendations. For library preparation, a first multiplex PCR was performed with proprietary primers, followed by a second PCR in which unique barcodes were added, and bead cleanups were performed after each round. Each sample batch included a kit-provided positive control reaction and a negative control reaction. The final libraries underwent checking on an Agilent 4200 TapeStation D1000 ScreenTape, volumetric pooling, and quantification by qPCR. Sequencing ran on an Illumina NextSeq500 with a MidOutput 150-cycle cartridge, using 156 Read1 and 15 Index1 cycles with kit custom primers. The pooled library was loaded at about 1 pM with roughly 19% PhiX control spiked in. The authors processed their data as follows. Vendor-processed data were analyzed in R, with a clonotype defined as all T cells sharing the same CDR3 nucleotide sequence. For clone abundance analyses, frequencies were normalized to the 10,000 most abundant clones per sample. Before analysis, public T cell clones were removed, and these numbered fewer than six per sample on average. An abundance difference of at least 32-fold between compartments was the criterion for calling clonotypes tumor-enriched or baseline blood-enriched. Clonotypes expanded or contracted between blood time points were identified with a beta-binomial differential abundance model. Tumor-blood repertoire similarity was measured with the Baroni-Urbani and Buser coefficient, and group comparisons used two-tailed Wilcoxon tests in R. The source is immuneACCESS, and TCRdb retained only in-frame sequences with V and J called. Part of the clones is not carried over; for the studies checked, unresolved V genes explain less than half of this, and the remainder is unexplained. V, J and clone size reflect that table, while D and trimming were determined from the DNA. The sample includes 130,000 or so clones, with 75% to 90% observed a single time. The ten biggest clones cover around 21% of the sample.

The data are from a study of radiation and T cells in renal cell carcinoma (dated by TCRdb to about 2020). Looking at the study overall: The samples were drawn from a clinical trial, where primary renal cell carcinomas were treated with 15 Gy of stereotactic body radiation therapy and then removed by nephrectomy 4 weeks afterward. A total of around 50 samples underwent TCR beta sequencing, made up of approximately 26 tumors and roughly 27 peripheral blood samples. Across all 53 samples, 3.5 million to 4.5 million unique CDR3 nucleotide sequences encoding around 2,500,000 unique CDR3 amino acid sequences were identified.

General study outcomes and caveats: An increase in top tumor clonotypes in blood was observed from baseline to 2 weeks post-radiation, followed by contraction by 4 weeks, which was taken to suggest transient expansion of tumor-resident clones. With a single-armed trial design, the study had no way to address how radiation dose or scheduling affects the TCR repertoire. Changes in the blood repertoire were not tracked past 4 weeks after treatment. No pretreatment tumor biopsies were available, so the baseline intratumoral presence of clonotypes could not be determined.

Interpreted using the paper, the time point label stands for: baseline pretreatment blood. What this sample's treatment or condition label stands for: 15 Gy SBRT to primary tumor, nephrectomy 4 weeks later. To follow tumor-enriched clonotypes, peripheral blood was collected serially from radiation-treated patients at baseline and again at 2 weeks and 4 weeks after SBRT. All patients had renal cell carcinoma with clear cell pathology. Genomic DNA for TCR sequencing was prepared using the QIAamp DNA Blood Mini Kit (Qiagen). Only samples passing all quality control checks were included in the analyses. V gives up 0 bases and J gives up 8 bases, and the segment between their germline ends measures 16 bases. The cysteine opens and the phenylalanine closes a CDR3 of 15 amino acids. Just the 45-base CDR3 DNA is kept, in frame starting at base 1. The germline V gene specifies SGHTA as CDR1 and FQGNSA as CDR2.

The rearranged segments are TRBV7-2 and TRBJ1-2, with an unclear D gene assignment. The sample here was blood, taken from a patient whose treatment included radiotherapy and nephrectomy. This receptor was taken from a woman between 45 and 60 years old with renal cell carcinoma. In nucleotide form, the sequence is TGTGCCAGCAGCTTAGCGAGCCACGGGGATGGGGGCTACACCTTC. Its protein product is CASSLASHGDGGYTF.